Below, 22 T cell receptor beta chains from the same sample are listed, as sequenced in a study of cytotoxic CD8 clonotypes in ibrutinib-treated CLL. TCRdb's table, derived via immunoSEQ multiplex PCR, lists solely in-frame clones and lacks some. Of fewer than 400,000 clones listed, around 66% are singletons. The specimen comprised PBMCs, sampled after 36 months of ibrutinib treatment. All receptors derive from a human donor with chronic lymphocytic leukemia.

The chain links TRBV29-1 to TRBJ2-5; D may be TRBD2 (5 bases). Per the germline V gene, CDR1 is SQVTM and CDR2 is ANQGSEA. There are 15 residues in the CDR3. Deletions cut 4 bases from V and 4 bases from J, with 19 bases between. For the CDR3, the DNA is TGCAGCGTTGCGGTATTGTTGCGCGGGCGAGAGACCCAGTACTTC. Encoded protein: CSVAVLLRGRETQYF.

This clone showed up just once. The CDR3 bases are TGTGCCAGCAGCGGAGGGGACAGGGGGCGCCACGAGCAGTACTTC. Encoded protein: CASSGGDRGRHEQYF. This rearrangement joins TRBV7-6 to TRBJ2-7; 12 bases agree with TRBD1. Germline V gene lookup returns CDR1 SGHVS and CDR2 FNYEAQ. Trimming removed 5 bases from V and 5 bases from J; junction bases left unmatched: 7. The length of the CDR3 is 15 residues.

V gene TRBV5-1 combines with J gene TRBJ2-7, with 7 nucleotides matching TRBD1. Germline CDR1 reads SGHRS; CDR2 reads YFSETQ. The V and J ends lost 2 bases and 6 bases, in that order; junction bases with no gene match: 8. This CDR3 is built from 14 residues. The CDR3 region has the DNA TGCGCCAGCAGCTTCTATAGGGGGCCGGGCGAGCAGTACTTC. This sequence encodes CASSFYRGPGEQYF.

V and J are TRBV2 and TRBJ2-7; D is ambiguous. Trimming left V 2 bases short and J 3 bases short, with 11 bases between. Germline values: CDR1 SNHLY, CDR2 FYNNEI. The CDR3 extends over 14 amino acids. The CDR3 region is CASSETHTNYEQYF. CDR3 bases: TGTGCCAGCAGTGAAACCCACACTAACTACGAGCAGTACTTC. The full variable domain, rest sourced from reference TRBV2 and TRBJ2-7, is EPEVTQTPSHQVTQMGQEVILRCVPISNHLYFYWYRQILGQKVEFLVSFYNNEISEKSEIFDDQFSVERPDGSNFTLKIRSTKLEDSAMYFCASSETHTNYEQYFGPGTRLTVT.

As DNA, the CDR3 is TGTGCCAGCTCACCCGGGACAGGGAAGGAGACCCAGTACTTC. It translates to CASSPGTGKETQYF. The V call is TRBV18, the J call TRBJ2-5; 9 bases map to TRBD1. The germline CDR1 and CDR2 sequences are KGHSH and LQKENI. The V segment lost 3 bases and the J segment 5 bases; nucleotides outside the gene matches: 4. This CDR3 spans 14 amino acids.

The rearrangement joins TRBV6-1 to TRBJ2-5; weak D call: TRBD2 (6 bases). The CDR3 has 14 residues. The germline V and J ends were trimmed by 2 bases and 5 bases, with 12 bases remaining between them. Per the germline V gene, CDR1 is MNHNS and CDR2 is SASEGT. This CDR3 is CASSESQGLETQYF. DNA of the CDR3: TGTGCCAGCAGTGAAAGTCAGGGACTGGAGACCCAGTACTTC.

The chain recombines TRBV5-5 with TRBJ1-3, with D possibly matching TRBD1 (5 bases). The CDR3 loop spans 14 amino acids. The germline CDR1 and CDR2 sequences are SGHKS and YYEKEE (reference sequence). V shed 3 bases and J shed 4 bases, with 11 bases lying between them. The CDR3 here is CASSSQGRGNTIYF. CDR3 bases: TGTGCCAGCAGCTCGCAGGGAAGAGGAAACACCATATATTTT.

The V and J genes are TRBV19 and TRBJ2-3; D call uncertain. In germline, CDR1 is LNHDA, CDR2 SQIVND (reference sequence). There are 13 residues in the CDR3. Trimming removed 3 bases at V and 2 bases at J, with 6 bases between. This CDR3 reads CASSITNTDTQYF. The CDR3 DNA is TGTGCCAGTAGTATTACCAACACAGATACGCAGTATTTT.

The chain recombines TRBV4-2 with TRBJ1-1; D call uncertain. The germline V gene has CDR1 LGHNA and CDR2 YNFKEQ. Between the trimmed V and J ends, which lost 0 bases and 7 bases, there was a span of 9 bases. The CDR3 is 13 amino acids. CDR3 DNA: TGTGCCAGCAGCCAAGATTGGGGAAGTGAAGCTTTCTTT. Translating it yields CASSQDWGSEAFF.

This clone has only a few counts. This chain uses TRBV13 with TRBJ2-7; 9 nucleotides align to TRBD1. The CDR3 totals 14 residues. J lost 4 bases, V lost 5 bases, and 6 bases had no gene match. Germline CDR1 is PRHDT and CDR2 is FYEKMQ (reference sequence). Written as DNA, the CDR3 is TGTGCCAGCAGCCAACGGACAGGGGAATACGAGCAGTACTTC. Encoded protein: CASSQRTGEYEQYF.

V gene TRBV6-5 combines with J gene TRBJ2-7; TRBD1 aligns across 8 bases. CDR1 is MNHEY and CDR2 is SVGAGI in the germline V gene. The CDR3 runs to 14 residues. Germline trimming cut 8 bases from V and 4 bases from J; bases unmatched to any gene: 10. CDR3 residues: CASFSGTGLYEQYF. CDR3 nucleotides: TGTGCCAGCTTCTCCGGGACAGGTCTATACGAGCAGTACTTC.

This rearrangement joins TRBV14 to TRBJ2-7; 8 nucleotides match TRBD1. CDR3 length: 15 residues. Germline trimming cut 4 bases from V and 3 bases from J; bases unmatched to any gene: 8. Germline V CDR1 and CDR2: SGHDN, FVKESK. DNA of the CDR3: TGTGCCAGCAGCCCGCCCCAGGGACAGGTCTACGAGCAGTACTTC. As protein: CASSPPQGQVYEQYF.

The rearrangement uses TRBV11-2 and TRBJ2-7, with D tentatively TRBD2 (6 bases). V dropped 1 base and J dropped 4 bases, with 14 bases sitting between them. The CDR3 length is 15 residues. Germline CDR1 reads SGHAT; CDR2 reads FQNNGV. Written as DNA, the CDR3 is TGTGCCAGCAGCTTAGGATTGCGGGGAAAATACGAGCAGTACTTC. This translates into CASSLGLRGKYEQYF.

The gene calls are TRBV6-6 and TRBJ2-2, with TRBD1 matching 7 bases. This CDR3 region has 15 residues. The J segment lost 1 base and the V segment lost 8 bases, leaving 7 bases of the junction unmatched. Germline lookup yields CDR1 MNHNY and CDR2 SVGAGI (reference sequence). The chain's CDR3 is CASFFRQGNTGELFF. In nucleotides, the CDR3 is TGTGCCAGCTTCTTCCGACAGGGGAACACCGGGGAGCTGTTTTTT.

This clone was seen a few times. This rearrangement joins TRBV6-5 to TRBJ2-7, with D possibly being TRBD1 or TRBD2 (5 bases each). Germline loops: CDR1 MNHEY, CDR2 SVGAGI. The CDR3 runs to 14 residues. V lost 4 bases to trimming and J lost 0 bases, with 10 bases between them. This CDR3 reads CASSLQEASYEQYF. In nucleotides, the CDR3 is TGTGCCAGCAGTTTACAGGAGGCCTCCTACGAGCAGTACTTC.

This clone was seen only once. The chain recombines TRBV7-2 with TRBJ2-7; the D is unclear. The CDR3 length is 14 residues. Per the germline V gene, CDR1 is SGHTA and CDR2 is FQGNSA. V was trimmed by 5 bases and J by 2 bases, leaving 13 bases between them. CDR3 protein: CASSRRAGAYEQYF. DNA of the CDR3: TGTGCCAGCAGCCGACGGGCCGGAGCCTACGAGCAGTACTTC. Looking up the rest from reference TRBV7-2 and TRBJ2-7 gives the full variable domain: GAGVSQSPSNKVTEKGKDVELRCDPISGHTALYWYRQSLGQGLEFLIYFQGNSAPDKSGLPSDRFSAERTGGSVSTLTIQRTQQEDSAVYLCASSRRAGAYEQYFGPGTRLTVT.

The J gene is TRBJ2-5, the V gene TRBV6-1; D unclear. With 3 bases removed from V and 1 base from J, the gap between germline ends came to 12 bases. CDR1 MNHNS and CDR2 SASEGT come from the germline V gene. CDR3 length equals 15 residues. CDR3 loop: CASSDVGWFQETQYF. The CDR3 DNA is TGTGCCAGCAGTGATGTAGGATGGTTCCAAGAGACCCAGTACTTC.

This clone was observed once. The J gene is TRBJ2-1, the V gene TRBV4-1; TRBD2 agrees at 10 bases. This CDR3 spans 17 amino acids. The J segment lost 3 bases and the V segment lost 2 bases, leaving 7 bases of the junction unmatched. CDR1 is MGHRA and CDR2 is YSYEKL in the germline V gene. The CDR3 here is CASSQRLAGELYNEQFF. As DNA, the CDR3 is TGCGCCAGCAGCCAACGGCTAGCGGGAGAACTCTACAATGAGCAGTTCTTC.

The rearrangement uses TRBV7-6 and TRBJ2-1, with 9 bases fitting TRBD2. The CDR3 has 20 residues. The germline CDR1 and CDR2 sequences are SGHVS and FNYEAQ. After removal of 3 bases from V and 5 bases from J, the junction contained 20 bases not matched to a gene. DNA of the CDR3: TGTGCCAGCAGCTTCCCCACGAGCGGGGGGCCTCGCAACGCGGACAATGAGCAGTTCTTC. Encoded protein: CASSFPTSGGPRNADNEQFF.

This chain connects TRBV10-1 to TRBJ2-3, with a weak D call TRBD2 (5 bases). CDR3 length: 13 amino acids. The germline gives CDR1 WNHNN, CDR2 SYGVQD (reference sequence). The V and J ends lost 3 bases and 8 bases respectively, with 12 bases between them. The CDR3 coding sequence is TGCGCCAGCAGTGACCCCCCGGCGGGTACGCAGTATTTT. This codes for CASSDPPAGTQYF.

This chain links TRBV6-6 with TRBJ1-2; TRBD1 aligns across 7 bases. The CDR3 contains 13 residues. CDR1 is MNHNY and CDR2 is SVGAGI in the germline V gene (reference sequence). Trimming cost V 4 bases and J 2 bases; bases outside gene matches: 1. The CDR3 is CASSSQGNYGYTF. CDR3 nucleotides: TGTGCCAGCAGTTCACAGGGGAACTATGGCTACACCTTC.

The chain has TRBV19 and TRBJ1-2; 7 positions agree with TRBD1. V lost 3 bases and J lost 8; bases outside the gene matches: 15. CDR3 size: 16 residues. Germline lookup yields CDR1 LNHDA and CDR2 SQIVND (reference sequence). CDR3 bases: TGTGCCAGTAGTATGCTTACCGGGACAGCTTTCGGGGGCTACACCTTC. As protein: CASSMLTGTAFGGYTF.